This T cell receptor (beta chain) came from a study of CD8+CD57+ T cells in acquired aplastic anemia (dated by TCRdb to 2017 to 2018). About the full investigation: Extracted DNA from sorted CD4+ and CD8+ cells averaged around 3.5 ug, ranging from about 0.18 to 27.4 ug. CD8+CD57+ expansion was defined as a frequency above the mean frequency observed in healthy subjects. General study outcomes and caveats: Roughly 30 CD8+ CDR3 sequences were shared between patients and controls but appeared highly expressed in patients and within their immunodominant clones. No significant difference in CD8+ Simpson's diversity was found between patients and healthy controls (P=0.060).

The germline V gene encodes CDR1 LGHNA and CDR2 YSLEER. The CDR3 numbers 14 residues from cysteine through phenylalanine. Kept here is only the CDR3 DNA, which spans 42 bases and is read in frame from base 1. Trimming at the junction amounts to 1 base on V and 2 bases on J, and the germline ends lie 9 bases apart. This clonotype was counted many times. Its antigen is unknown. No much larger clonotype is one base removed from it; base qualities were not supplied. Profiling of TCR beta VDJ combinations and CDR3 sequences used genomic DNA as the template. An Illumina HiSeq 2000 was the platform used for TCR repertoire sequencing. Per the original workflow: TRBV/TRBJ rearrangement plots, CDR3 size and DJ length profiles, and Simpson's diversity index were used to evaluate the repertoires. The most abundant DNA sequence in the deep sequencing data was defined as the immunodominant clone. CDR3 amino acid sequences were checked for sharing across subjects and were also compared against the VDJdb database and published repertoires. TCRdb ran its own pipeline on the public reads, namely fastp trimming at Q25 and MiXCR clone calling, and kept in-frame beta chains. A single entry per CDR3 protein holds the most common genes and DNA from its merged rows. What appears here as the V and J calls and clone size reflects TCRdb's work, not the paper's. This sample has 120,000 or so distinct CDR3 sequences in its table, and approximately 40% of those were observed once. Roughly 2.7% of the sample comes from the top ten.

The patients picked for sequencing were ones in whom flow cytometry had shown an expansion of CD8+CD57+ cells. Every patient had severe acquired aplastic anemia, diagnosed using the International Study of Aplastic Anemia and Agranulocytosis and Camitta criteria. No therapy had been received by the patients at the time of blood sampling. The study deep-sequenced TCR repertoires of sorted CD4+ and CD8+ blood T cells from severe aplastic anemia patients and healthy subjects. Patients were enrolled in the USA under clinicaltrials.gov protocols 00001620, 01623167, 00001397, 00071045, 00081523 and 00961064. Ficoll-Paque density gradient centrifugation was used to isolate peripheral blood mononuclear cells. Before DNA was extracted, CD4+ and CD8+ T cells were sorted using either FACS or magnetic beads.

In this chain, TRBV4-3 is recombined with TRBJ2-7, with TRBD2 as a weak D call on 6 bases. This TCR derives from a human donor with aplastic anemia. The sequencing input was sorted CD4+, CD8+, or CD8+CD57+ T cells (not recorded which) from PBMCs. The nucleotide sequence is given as TGCGCCAGCAGCCAAGTGGCGGGGCCCTACGAGCAGTACTTC. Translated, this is CASSQVAGPYEQYF.